The 14 T cell receptor beta chains given below trace back to one sample, sequenced in a study of OX40 agonist ivuxolimab in advanced cancers. Clones were sequenced by immunoSEQ multiplex PCR, and TCRdb holds only the in-frame ones, with some missing. The table has roughly 24,000 clones, 75% to 85% seen once. The sequences come from CD4+ or CD8+ T cells sorted from blood, collected in a trial of the OX40 agonist ivuxolimab. The source of these receptors is an adult with an advanced solid tumor such as melanoma, head and neck, liver or kidney cancer.

V gene TRBV7-8 combines with J gene TRBJ1-6; D gene uncertain. V lost 5 bases and J lost 1, with 12 bases in between. Per the germline V gene, CDR1 is SGHVS and CDR2 is FQNEAQ. CDR3 length: 16 amino acids. The DNA of the CDR3 is TGTGCCAGCAGCCACTGGGGTAGTTCCTATAATTCACCCCTCCACTTT. The encoded protein is CASSHWGSSYNSPLHF.

The V call is TRBV9, the J call TRBJ2-7; 7 bases line up with TRBD1. Germline V CDR1 and CDR2: SGDLS, YYNGEE. The CDR3 covers 15 residues. Trimming took 4 bases from V and 0 from J; bases not matched to a gene: 7. CDR3 residues: CASSPTGTASYEQYF. The CDR3, as DNA: TGTGCCAGCAGCCCCACCGGGACAGCCTCCTACGAGCAGTACTTC.

The V call is TRBV7-9, the J call TRBJ2-3; D is perhaps TRBD2 (5 bases). The CDR3 runs to 17 residues. Germline-derived CDR1 and CDR2 are SEHNR and FQNEAQ (reference sequence). V was shortened by 3 bases and J by 2 bases, with 18 bases between the two germline ends. CDR3 DNA sequence: TGTGCCAGCAGCTTCCTCGAGAGCGGAAGCTACACAGATACGCAGTATTTT. Amino acid sequence: CASSFLESGSYTDTQYF.

The gene calls are TRBV20-1 and TRBJ1-2; D uncertain. The CDR3 length is 11 residues. CDR1 and CDR2 (germline): DFQATT, SNEGSKA (reference sequence). The germline V and J ends were trimmed by 6 bases and 3 bases, with 8 bases remaining between them. CDR3 DNA sequence: TGCAGTGCCGGGATAGACTATGGCTACACCTTC. It translates to CSAGIDYGYTF.

This CDR3 reads CASCELGDAPQPQHF. In nucleotides, the CDR3 is TGTGCCAGCTGTGAGCTCGGGGACGCCCCTCAGCCCCAGCATTTT. The chain carries TRBV7-6 and TRBJ1-5; possible D gene TRBD1, 5 bases. Germline V lookup: CDR1 SGHVS, CDR2 FNYEAQ. The CDR3 consists of 15 residues. Trimming cost V 8 bases and J 6 bases, with 20 bases left between them.

This chain connects TRBV9 to TRBJ2-5; perhaps TRBD2 as D (6 bases). Per germline, CDR1 SGDLS and CDR2 YYNGEE. Trimming removed 3 bases at V and 3 bases at J, with 15 bases between. The CDR3 totals 15 residues. As DNA, the CDR3 is TGTGCCAGCAGCGAGGGGATTTCTAGCGAAGAGACCCAGTACTTC. Translated: CASSEGISSEETQYF.

A note on this clone: The junction differs from germline at one of its ends, possibly a read error. The rearrangement uses TRBV7-9 and TRBJ1-1; unclear D gene. The germline CDR1 and CDR2 sequences are SEHNR and FQNEAQ (reference sequence). This CDR3 region has 16 residues. The CDR3 is CAGSPSREIIAPEAFF. In DNA, the CDR3 is TGTGCCGGCAGCCCCTCGCGGGAGATAATCGCCCCTGAAGCTTTCTTT.

The CDR3 nucleotides are TGTGCCAGCAGTTTCCACATAGGGACAGGGTCTTTCAATGAGCAGTTCTTC. It encodes CASSFHIGTGSFNEQFF. V and J are TRBV27 and TRBJ2-1; 9 bases fit TRBD1. The CDR3 totals 17 residues. Germline V gives CDR1 MNHEY, CDR2 SMNVEV (reference sequence). Trimming at V came to 3 bases and at J to 6 bases, leaving 12 bases not matched to a gene.

This clone was found a few times. This rearrangement joins TRBV27 to TRBJ1-1; a weak D match, TRBD1 (6 bases). CDR1 and CDR2 from the germline V gene are MNHEY and SMNVEV (reference sequence). The germline V and J ends were trimmed by 9 bases and 7 bases, with 18 bases remaining between them. The length of the CDR3 is 13 residues. In DNA form, the CDR3 reads TGTGCCAGTCAGGACAGAGCTAGAAGTGAAGCTTTCTTT. It yields the protein CASQDRARSEAFF.

The count of this clone is one. V usage is TRBV7-9 and J usage is TRBJ2-7; TRBD2 aligns across 12 bases. The CDR3 loop spans 17 amino acids. V gave up 4 bases and J gave up 5 bases; unmatched junction bases: 12. Germline V CDR1 and CDR2: SEHNR, FQNEAQ (reference sequence). CDR3 residues: CASSSSKSSGGADEQYF. The CDR3, as DNA: TGTGCCAGCAGCTCCTCAAAGTCTAGCGGGGGGGCCGACGAGCAGTACTTC.

This clone was seen a few times. The gene calls are TRBV6-5 and TRBJ1-1; D remains unclear. Trimming took 7 bases from V and 2 from J, leaving 14 bases between them. Germline V gene data show CDR1 as MNHEY and CDR2 as SVGAGI. The CDR3 extends over 14 amino acids. The CDR3 loop reads CASTSWPFNTEAFF. Written as DNA, the CDR3 is TGTGCCAGCACCTCGTGGCCGTTCAACACTGAAGCTTTCTTT.

The chain is built from TRBV4-1 and TRBJ1-5, with 7 bases lining up with TRBD1. V lost 5 bases and J lost 2; bases outside the gene matches: 6. This CDR3 contains 15 residues. CDR1 is MGHRA and CDR2 is YSYEKL in the germline V gene. As DNA, the CDR3 is TGCGCCAGCAGCTTTAACACAGGGGGCAATCAGCCCCAGCATTTT. Translating it yields CASSFNTGGNQPQHF.

The chain has TRBV9 and TRBJ2-3; D gene unclear. The germline V gene has CDR1 SGDLS and CDR2 YYNGEE. V was trimmed by 0 bases and J by 3 bases, leaving 8 bases between them. This CDR3 comprises 14 residues. The CDR3 is CASSVDTRTDTQYF. CDR3 coding DNA: TGTGCCAGCAGCGTAGATACGCGGACAGATACGCAGTATTTT.

The chain joins TRBV12-5 to TRBJ1-5; no clear D. CDR3 length: 12 amino acids. With 6 bases removed from V and 3 bases from J, the gap between germline ends came to 6 bases. The germline CDR1 and CDR2 sequences are LGHNT and FRNRAP. The CDR3 protein is CASGENNQPQHF. The CDR3, as DNA: TGTGCTAGTGGGGAGAACAATCAGCCCCAGCATTTT.